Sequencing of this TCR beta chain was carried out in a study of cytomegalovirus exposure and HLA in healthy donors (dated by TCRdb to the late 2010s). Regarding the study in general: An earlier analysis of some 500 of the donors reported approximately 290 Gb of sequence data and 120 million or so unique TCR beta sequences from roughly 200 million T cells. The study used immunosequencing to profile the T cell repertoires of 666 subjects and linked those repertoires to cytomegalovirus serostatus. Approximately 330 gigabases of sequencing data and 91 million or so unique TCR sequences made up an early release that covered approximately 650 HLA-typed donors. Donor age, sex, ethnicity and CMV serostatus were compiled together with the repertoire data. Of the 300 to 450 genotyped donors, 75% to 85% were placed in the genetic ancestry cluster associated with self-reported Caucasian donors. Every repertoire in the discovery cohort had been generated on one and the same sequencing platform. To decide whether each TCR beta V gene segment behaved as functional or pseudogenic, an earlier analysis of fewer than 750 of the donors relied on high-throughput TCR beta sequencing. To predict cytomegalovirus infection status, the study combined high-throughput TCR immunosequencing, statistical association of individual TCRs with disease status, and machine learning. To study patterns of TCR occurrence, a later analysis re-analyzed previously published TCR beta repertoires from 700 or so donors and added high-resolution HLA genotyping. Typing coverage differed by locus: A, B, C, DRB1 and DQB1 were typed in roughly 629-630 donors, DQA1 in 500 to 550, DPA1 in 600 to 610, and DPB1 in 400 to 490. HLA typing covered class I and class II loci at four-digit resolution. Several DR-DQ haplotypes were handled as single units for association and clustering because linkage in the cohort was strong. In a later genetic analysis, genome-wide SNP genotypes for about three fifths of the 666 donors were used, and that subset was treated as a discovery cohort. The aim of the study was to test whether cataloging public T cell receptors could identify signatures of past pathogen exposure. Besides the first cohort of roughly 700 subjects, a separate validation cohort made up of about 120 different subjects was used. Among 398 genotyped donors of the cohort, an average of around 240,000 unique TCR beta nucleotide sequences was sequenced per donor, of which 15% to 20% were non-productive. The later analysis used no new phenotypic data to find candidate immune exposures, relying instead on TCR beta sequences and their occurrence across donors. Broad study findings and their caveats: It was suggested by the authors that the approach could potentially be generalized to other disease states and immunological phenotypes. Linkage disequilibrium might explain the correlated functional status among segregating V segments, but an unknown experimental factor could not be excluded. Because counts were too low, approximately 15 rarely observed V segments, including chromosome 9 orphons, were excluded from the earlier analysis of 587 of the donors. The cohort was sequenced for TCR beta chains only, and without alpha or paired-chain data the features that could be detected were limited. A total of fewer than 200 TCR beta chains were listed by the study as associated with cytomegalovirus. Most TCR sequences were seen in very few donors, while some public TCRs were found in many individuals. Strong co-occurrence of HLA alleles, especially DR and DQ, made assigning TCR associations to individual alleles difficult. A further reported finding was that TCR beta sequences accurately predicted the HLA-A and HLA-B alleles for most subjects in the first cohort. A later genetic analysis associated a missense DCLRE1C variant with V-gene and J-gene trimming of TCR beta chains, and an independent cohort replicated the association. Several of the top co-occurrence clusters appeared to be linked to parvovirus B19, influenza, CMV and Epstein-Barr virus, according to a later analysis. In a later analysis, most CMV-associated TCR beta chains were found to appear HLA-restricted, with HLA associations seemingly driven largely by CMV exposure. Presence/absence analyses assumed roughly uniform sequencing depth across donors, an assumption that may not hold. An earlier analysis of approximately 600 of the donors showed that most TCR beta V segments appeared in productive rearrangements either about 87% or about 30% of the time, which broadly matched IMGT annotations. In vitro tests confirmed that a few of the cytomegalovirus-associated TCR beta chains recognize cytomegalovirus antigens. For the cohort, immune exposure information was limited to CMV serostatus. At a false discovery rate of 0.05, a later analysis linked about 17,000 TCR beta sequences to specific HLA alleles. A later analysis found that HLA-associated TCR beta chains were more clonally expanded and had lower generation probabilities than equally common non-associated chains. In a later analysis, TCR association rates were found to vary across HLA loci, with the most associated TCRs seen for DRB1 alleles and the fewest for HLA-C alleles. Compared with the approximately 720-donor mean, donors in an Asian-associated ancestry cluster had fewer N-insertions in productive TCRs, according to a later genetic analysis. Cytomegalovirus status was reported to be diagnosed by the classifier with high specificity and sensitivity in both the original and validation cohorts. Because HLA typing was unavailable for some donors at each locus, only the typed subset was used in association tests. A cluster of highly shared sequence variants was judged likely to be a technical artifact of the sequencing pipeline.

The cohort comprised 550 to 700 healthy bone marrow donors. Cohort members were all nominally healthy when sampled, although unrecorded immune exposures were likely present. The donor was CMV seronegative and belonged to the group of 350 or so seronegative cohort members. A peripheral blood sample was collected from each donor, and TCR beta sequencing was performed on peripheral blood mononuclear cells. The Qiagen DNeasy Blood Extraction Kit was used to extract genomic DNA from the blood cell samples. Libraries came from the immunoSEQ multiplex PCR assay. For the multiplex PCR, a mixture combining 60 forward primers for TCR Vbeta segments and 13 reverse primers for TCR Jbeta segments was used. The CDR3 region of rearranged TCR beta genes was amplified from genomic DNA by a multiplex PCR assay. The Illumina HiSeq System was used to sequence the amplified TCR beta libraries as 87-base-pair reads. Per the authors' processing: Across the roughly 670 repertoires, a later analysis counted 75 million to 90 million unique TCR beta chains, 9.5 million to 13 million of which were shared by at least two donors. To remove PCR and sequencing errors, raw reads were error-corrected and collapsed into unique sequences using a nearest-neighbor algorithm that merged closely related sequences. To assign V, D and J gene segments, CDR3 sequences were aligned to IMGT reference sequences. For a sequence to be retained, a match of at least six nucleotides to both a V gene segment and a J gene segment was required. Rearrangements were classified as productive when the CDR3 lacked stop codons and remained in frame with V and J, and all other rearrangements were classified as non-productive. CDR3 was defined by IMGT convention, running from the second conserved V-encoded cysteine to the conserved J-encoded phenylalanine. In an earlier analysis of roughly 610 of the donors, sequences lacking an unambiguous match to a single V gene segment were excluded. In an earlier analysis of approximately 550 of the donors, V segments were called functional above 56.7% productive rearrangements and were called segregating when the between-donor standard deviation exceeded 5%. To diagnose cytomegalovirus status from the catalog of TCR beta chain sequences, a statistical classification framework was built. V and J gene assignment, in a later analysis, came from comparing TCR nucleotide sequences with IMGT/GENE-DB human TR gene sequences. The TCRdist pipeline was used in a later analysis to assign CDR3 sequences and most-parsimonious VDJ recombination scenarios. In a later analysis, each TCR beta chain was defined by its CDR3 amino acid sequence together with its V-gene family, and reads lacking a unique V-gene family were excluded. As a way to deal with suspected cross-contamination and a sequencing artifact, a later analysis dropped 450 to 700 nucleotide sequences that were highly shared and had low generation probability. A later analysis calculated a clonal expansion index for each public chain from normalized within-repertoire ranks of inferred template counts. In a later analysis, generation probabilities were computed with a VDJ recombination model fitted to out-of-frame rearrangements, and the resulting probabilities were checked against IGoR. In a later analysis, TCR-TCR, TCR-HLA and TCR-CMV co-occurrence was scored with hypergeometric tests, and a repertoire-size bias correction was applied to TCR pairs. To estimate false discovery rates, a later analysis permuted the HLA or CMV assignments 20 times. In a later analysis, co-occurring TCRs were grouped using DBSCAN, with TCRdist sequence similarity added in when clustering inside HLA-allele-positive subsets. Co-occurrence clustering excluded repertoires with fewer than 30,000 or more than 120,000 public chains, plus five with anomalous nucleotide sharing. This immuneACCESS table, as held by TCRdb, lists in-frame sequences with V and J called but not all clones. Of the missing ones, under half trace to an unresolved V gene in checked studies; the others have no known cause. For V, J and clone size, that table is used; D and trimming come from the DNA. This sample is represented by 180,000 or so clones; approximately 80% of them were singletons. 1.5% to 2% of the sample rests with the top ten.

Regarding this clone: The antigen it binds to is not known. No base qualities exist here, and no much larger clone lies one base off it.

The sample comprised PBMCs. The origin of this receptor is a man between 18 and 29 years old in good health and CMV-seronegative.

The nucleotides read TGTGCCAGCAGTCAACAGGGAGCCAAAAACATTCAGTACTTC. This gives the protein CASSQQGAKNIQYF. The receptor chain draws on TRBV2 and TRBJ2-4, with a weak D call of TRBD1 (6 bases match). V gives up 5 bases and J gives up 0 bases, and the segment between their germline ends measures 8 bases. CDR1 SNHLY and CDR2 FYNNEI are derived from the germline V gene. The cysteine opens and the phenylalanine closes a CDR3 of 14 amino acids. Of the read, only the CDR3 DNA is kept; its 42 bases are in frame from base 1.